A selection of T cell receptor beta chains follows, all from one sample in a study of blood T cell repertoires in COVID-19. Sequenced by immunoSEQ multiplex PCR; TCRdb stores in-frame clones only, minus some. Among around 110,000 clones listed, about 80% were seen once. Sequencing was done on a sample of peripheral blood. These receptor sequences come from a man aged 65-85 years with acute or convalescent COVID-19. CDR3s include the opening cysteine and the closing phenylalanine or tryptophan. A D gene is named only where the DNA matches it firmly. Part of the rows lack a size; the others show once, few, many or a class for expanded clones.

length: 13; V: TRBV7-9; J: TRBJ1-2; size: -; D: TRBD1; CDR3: CASSQGQGNGYTF; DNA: TGTGCCAGCAGCCAGGGACAGGGGAATGGCTACACCTTC
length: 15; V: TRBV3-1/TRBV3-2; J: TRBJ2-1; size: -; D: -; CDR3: CASSQDLPGGTISFF; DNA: TGTGCCAGCAGCCAAGATCTTCCAGGGGGGACCATCTCCTTCTTC
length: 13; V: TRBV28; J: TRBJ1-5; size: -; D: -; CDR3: CASSPGEDQPQHF; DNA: TGTGCCAGCAGTCCCGGGGAGGATCAGCCCCAGCATTTT
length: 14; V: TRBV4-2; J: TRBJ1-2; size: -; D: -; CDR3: CASSQDGGYYGYTF; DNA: TGTGCCAGCAGCCAAGACGGAGGGTATTATGGCTACACCTTC
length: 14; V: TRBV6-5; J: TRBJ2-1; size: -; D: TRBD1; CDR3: CASTRTGWGNEQFF; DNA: TGTGCCAGCACTCGGACAGGGTGGGGCAATGAGCAGTTCTTC
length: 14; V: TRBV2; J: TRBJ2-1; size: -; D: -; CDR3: CASSDDGGWHEQFF; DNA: TGTGCCAGCAGTGATGACGGAGGGTGGCATGAGCAGTTCTTC
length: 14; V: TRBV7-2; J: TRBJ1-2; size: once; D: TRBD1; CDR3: CASSRDRENYGYTF; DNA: TGTGCCAGCAGCCGGGACAGGGAGAACTATGGCTACACCTTC
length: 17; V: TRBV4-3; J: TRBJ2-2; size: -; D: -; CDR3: CASSQGSGGSHTGELFF; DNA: TGCGCCAGCAGCCAAGGGTCCGGGGGATCGCACACCGGGGAGCTGTTTTTT
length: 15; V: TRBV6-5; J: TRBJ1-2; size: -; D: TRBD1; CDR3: CASSYSGTGVYGYTF; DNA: TGTGCCAGCAGTTACTCCGGGACAGGGGTATATGGCTACACCTTC
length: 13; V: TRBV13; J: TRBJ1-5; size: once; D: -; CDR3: CASSFSRAQPQHF; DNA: TGTGCCAGCAGCTTCAGCAGGGCTCAGCCCCAGCATTTT
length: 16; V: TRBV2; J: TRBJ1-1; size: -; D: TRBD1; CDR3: CASNPGWGQGNTEAFF; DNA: TGTGCCAGCAACCCCGGGTGGGGACAGGGGAACACTGAAGCTTTCTTT
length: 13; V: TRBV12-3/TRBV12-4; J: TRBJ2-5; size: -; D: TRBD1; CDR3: CASSHDRARTQYF; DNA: TGTGCCAGCAGTCACGACAGGGCCCGGACCCAGTACTTC
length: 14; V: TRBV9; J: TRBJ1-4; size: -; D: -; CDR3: CASSSELRNEKLFF; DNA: TGTGCCAGCTCCTCGGAGCTGAGGAATGAAAAACTGTTTTTT
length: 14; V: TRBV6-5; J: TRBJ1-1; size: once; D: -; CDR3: CASRPQARNTEAFF; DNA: TGTGCCAGCAGGCCACAGGCAAGGAACACTGAAGCTTTCTTT
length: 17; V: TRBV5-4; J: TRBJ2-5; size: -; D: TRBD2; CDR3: CASSLSGGGEWQETQYF; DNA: TGTGCCAGCAGCTTGAGCGGGGGGGGCGAGTGGCAAGAGACCCAGTACTTC
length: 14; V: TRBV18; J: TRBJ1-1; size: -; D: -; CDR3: CASSPREGGTEAFF; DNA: TGTGCCAGCTCACCAAGGGAGGGGGGCACTGAAGCTTTCTTT
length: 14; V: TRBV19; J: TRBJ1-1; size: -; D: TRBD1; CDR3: CASSTSRGLAEAFF; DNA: TGTGCCAGTAGTACATCTAGGGGGCTCGCTGAAGCTTTCTTT
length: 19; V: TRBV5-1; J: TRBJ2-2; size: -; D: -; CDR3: CASSRDLLPTGENTGELFF; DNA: TGCGCCAGCAGCCGCGACCTACTGCCGACGGGAGAAAACACCGGGGAGCTGTTTTTT
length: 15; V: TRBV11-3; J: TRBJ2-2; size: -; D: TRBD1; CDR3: CASSPGQGGTGELFF; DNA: TGTGCCAGCAGCCCTGGACAGGGCGGCACCGGGGAGCTGTTTTTT
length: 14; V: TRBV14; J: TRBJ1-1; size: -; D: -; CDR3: CASSQAGQNTEAFF; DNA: TGTGCCAGCAGCCAAGCTGGCCAGAACACTGAAGCTTTCTTT
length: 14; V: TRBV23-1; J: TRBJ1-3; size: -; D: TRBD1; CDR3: CASSDRGGGNTIYF; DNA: TGCGCCAGCAGCGACAGGGGTGGGGGAAACACCATATATTTT
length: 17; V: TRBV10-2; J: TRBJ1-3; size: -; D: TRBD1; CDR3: CASSDRTGSPSGNTIYF; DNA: TGCGCCAGCAGTGATCGGACAGGGTCACCTTCTGGAAACACCATATATTTT
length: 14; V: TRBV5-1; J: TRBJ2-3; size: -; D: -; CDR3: CASSLDSGTDTQYF; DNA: TGCGCCAGCAGCTTGGACTCGGGTACAGATACGCAGTATTTT
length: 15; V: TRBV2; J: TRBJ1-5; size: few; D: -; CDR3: CASSVGQGSNQPQHF; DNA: TGTGCCAGCAGTGTAGGGCAGGGGAGTAATCAGCCCCAGCATTTT
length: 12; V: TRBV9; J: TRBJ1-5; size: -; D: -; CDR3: CASSVRGAPQHF; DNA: TGTGCCAGCAGCGTCAGGGGTGCGCCCCAGCATTTT
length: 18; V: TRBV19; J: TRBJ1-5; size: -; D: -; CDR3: CASSILAGNGYSNQPQHF; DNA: TGTGCCAGTAGTATACTGGCCGGGAATGGGTATAGCAATCAGCCCCAGCATTTT
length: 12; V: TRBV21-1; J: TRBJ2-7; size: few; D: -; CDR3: CASVKGRGEQYF; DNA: TGTGCCAGCGTAAAGGGTAGGGGCGAGCAGTACTTC
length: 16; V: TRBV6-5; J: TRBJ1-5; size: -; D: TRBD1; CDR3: CASSSRQGQSNQPQHF; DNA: TGTGCCAGCAGTTCTCGACAGGGGCAAAGCAATCAGCCCCAGCATTTT
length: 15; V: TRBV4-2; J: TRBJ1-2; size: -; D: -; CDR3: CASSQVDTTNYGYTF; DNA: TGTGCCAGCAGCCAAGTGGACACCACTAACTATGGCTACACCTTC
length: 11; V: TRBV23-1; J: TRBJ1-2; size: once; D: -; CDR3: CASGPDYGYTF; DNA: TGCGCCAGCGGTCCTGACTATGGCTACACCTTC
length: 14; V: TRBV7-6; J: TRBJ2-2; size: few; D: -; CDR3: CASSLDGSGGELFF; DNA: TGTGCCAGCAGCTTAGACGGCAGCGGGGGGGAGCTGTTTTTT
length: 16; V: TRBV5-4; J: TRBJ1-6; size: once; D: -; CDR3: CASSLRVGPGGSPLHF; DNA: TGTGCCAGCAGCTTGAGGGTGGGTCCCGGGGGTTCACCCCTCCACTTT
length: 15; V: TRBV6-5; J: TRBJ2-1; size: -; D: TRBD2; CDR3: CASSIAGVSYNEQFF; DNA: TGTGCCAGCAGCATAGCGGGGGTGTCCTACAATGAGCAGTTCTTC
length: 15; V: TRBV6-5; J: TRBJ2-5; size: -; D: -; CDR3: CASSYSARRRGTQYF; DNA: TGTGCCAGCAGTTACTCTGCCCGACGGAGGGGGACCCAGTACTTC